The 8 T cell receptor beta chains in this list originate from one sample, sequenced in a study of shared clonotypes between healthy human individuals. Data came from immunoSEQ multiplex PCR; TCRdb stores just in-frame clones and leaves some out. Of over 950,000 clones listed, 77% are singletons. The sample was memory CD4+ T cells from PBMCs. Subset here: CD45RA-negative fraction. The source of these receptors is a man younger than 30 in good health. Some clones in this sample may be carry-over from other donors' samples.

CDR3 nucleotide sequence: TGCGCCAGCAGCTTGGTGCAGGGGGAGGATGGCTACACCTTC. Its protein product is CASSLVQGEDGYTF. The genes are TRBV5-1 and TRBJ1-2; 7 nucleotides agree with TRBD1. The V segment lost 0 bases and the J segment 6 bases; nucleotides outside the gene matches: 5. CDR3 size: 14 residues. The germline V gene has CDR1 SGHRS and CDR2 YFSETQ.

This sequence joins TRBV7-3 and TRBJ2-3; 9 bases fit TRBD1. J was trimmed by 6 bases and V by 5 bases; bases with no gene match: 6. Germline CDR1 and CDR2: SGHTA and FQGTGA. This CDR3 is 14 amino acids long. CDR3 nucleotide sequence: TGTGCCAGCAGCGCCGGGACAGGGTCCGATACGCAGTATTTT. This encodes CASSAGTGSDTQYF.

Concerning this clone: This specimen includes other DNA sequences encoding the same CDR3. CDR3 region: CASSVQGNEKLFF. In DNA, the CDR3 is TGTGCCAGCAGTGTACAGGGGAATGAAAAACTGTTTTTT. The chain uses TRBV6-1 and TRBJ1-4, with 7 bases aligning to TRBD1. J gave up 5 bases and V 4 bases, and 1 base lay outside the gene matches. There are 13 residues in the CDR3. Per germline, CDR1 MNHNS and CDR2 SASEGT.

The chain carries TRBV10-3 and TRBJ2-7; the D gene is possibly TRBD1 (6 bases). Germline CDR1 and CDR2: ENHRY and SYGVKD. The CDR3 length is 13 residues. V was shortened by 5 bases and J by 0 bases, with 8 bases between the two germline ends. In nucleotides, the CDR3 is TGTGCCATCAGTCCAGGGGCCTCCTACGAGCAGTACTTC. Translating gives CAISPGASYEQYF.

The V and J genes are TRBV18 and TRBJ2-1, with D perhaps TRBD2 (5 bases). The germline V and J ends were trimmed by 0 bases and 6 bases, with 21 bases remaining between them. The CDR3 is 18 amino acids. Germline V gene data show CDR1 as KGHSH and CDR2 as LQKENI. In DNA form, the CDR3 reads TGTGCCAGCTCACCACCGGCCAGAGGGAGTTCCCGGCGCAATGAGCAGTTCTTC. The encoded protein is CASSPPARGSSRRNEQFF.

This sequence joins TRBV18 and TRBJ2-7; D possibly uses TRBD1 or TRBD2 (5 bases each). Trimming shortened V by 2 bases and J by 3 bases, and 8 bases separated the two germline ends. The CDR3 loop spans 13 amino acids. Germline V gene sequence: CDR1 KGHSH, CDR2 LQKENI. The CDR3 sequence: CASSPGTIYEQYF. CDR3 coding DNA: TGTGCCAGCTCACCAGGGACGATCTACGAGCAGTACTTC.

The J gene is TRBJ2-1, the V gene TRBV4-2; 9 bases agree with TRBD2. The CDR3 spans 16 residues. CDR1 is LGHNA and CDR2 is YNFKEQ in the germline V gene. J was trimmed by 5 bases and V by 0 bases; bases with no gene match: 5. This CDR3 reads CASSQDWLAGHNEQFF. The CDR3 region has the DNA TGTGCCAGCAGCCAAGATTGGCTAGCGGGACACAATGAGCAGTTCTTC.

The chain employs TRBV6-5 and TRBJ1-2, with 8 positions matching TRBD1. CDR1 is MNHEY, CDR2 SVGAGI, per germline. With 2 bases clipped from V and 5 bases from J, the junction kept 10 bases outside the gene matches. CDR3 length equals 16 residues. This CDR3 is CASSYVWGGQGYGYTF. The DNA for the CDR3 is TGTGCCAGCAGTTACGTGTGGGGAGGACAGGGATATGGCTACACCTTC.